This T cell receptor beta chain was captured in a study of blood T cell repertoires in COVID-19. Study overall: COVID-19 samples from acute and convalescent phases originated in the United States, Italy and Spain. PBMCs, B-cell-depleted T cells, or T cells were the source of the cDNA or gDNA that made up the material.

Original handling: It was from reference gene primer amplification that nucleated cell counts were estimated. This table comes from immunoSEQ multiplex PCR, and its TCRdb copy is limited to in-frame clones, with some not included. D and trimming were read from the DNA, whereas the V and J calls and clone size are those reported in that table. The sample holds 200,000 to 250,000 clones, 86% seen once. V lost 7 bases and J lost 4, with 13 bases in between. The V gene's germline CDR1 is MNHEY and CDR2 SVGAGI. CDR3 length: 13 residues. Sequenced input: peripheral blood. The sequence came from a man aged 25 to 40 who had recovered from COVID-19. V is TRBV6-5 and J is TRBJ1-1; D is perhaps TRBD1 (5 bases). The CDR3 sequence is CASNRGLGTEAFF. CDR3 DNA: TGTGCCAGCAATAGGGGCCTGGGCACTGAAGCTTTCTTT.